The clone carrying this TCR beta chain was found a few times. This sample is drawn from a study of T-cell reconstitution after alpha-beta-depleted transplantation in children. Unique molecular identifiers tagged the TCRbeta library. TCRdb analysed the PCR reads with MiXCR anew, one entry per CDR3 protein. The table records some 550,000 distinct CDR3 sequences, approximately 16% of them present only once. J was trimmed by 4 bases and V by 5 bases; bases with no gene match: 13. Per germline, CDR1 SEHNR and CDR2 FQNEAQ (reference sequence). The CDR3 has 16 residues. V usage is TRBV7-9 and J usage is TRBJ2-7, with TRBD2 matching over 8 bases. The clonotype originates from a human donor who donated a stem cell graft to a child with acute lymphoblastic leukemia. The material was PBMCs from the stem cell graft donor, obtained from the stem cell graft. The CDR3 bases are TGTGCCAGCAGCCCCCAAGCGGGAGAAGGGTCGTACGAGCAGTACTTC. The encoded protein is CASSPQAGEGSYEQYF.